This T cell receptor (beta chain) was recorded in a study of cytotoxic CD8 clonotypes in ibrutinib-treated CLL. On the study more broadly: The study included 11 relapsed/refractory and under 16 treatment-naive patients; about 17 had IGHV unmutated disease. A mean of about 250,000 productive templates and just under 95,000 productive rearrangements was obtained per sample. Partial responders about 25, complete 2; approximately 12 progressed and approximately 15 stayed in remission by median about 5.5 years. Findings and caveats of the study: Against age-matched healthy donors, baseline clonality ran higher and tracked circulating CD8+ T-cell counts.

Germline CDR1 reads SEHNR; CDR2 reads FQNEAQ (reference sequence). The CDR3 is 15 residues long. V lost 4 bases and J lost 5; bases outside the gene matches: 6. In regard to this clone: The antigen remains undetermined.

The assay was immunoSEQ multiplex PCR, and TCRdb's table has in-frame clones only and misses some. This sample has some 98,000 clones; approximately 80% occur once, and the top ten carry less than 35%. This clonotype was obtained from a human donor with chronic lymphocytic leukemia. The chain combines TRBV7-9 with TRBJ2-1, with 9 bases that match TRBD1. Sequencing used PBMCs, obtained after 12 months of ibrutinib treatment. CDR3 sequence (DNA): TGTGCCAGCAGCTCCGGGACAGGGCTCCACAATGAGCAGTTCTTC. This sequence encodes CASSSGTGLHNEQFF. Together with reference TRBV7-9 and TRBJ2-1, the CDR3 gives the full variable domain: DTGVSQNPRHKITKRGQNVTFRCDPISEHNRLYWYRQTLGQGPEFLTYFQNEAQLEKSRLLSDRFSAERPKGSFSTLEIQRTEQGDSAMYLCASSSGTGLHNEQFFGPGTRLTVL.